This T cell receptor (beta chain) was profiled in a study of technical replicates of blood from a handful of donors. The CDR3 covers 15 residues. The germline V gene has CDR1 SEHNR and CDR2 FQNEAQ (reference sequence). Trimming took 4 bases from V and 0 from J; bases not matched to a gene: 3. The method was immunoSEQ multiplex PCR; TCRdb's version includes in-frame clones alone and lacks a portion of them. The sample has 54,000 or so clones, roughly 94% seen once. The sequencing input was T cells isolated from PBMCs. The chain links TRBV7-9 to TRBJ2-7; 10 bases are a match to TRBD1. This sequence was found in a human donor in good health. This CDR3 reads CASSWGQGLSYEQYF. CDR3 nucleotide sequence: TGTGCCAGCAGCTGGGGACAGGGGCTCTCCTACGAGCAGTACTTC.